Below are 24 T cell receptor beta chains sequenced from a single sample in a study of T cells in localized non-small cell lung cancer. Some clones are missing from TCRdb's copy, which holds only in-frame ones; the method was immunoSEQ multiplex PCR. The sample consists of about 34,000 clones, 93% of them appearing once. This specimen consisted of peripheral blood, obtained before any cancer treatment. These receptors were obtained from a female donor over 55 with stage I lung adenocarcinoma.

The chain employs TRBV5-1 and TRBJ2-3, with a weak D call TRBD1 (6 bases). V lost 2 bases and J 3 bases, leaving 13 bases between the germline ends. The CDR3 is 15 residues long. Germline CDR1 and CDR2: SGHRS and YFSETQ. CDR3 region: CASSFVSRGTDTQYF. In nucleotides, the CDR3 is TGCGCCAGCAGCTTCGTTAGCAGGGGAACAGATACGCAGTATTTT.

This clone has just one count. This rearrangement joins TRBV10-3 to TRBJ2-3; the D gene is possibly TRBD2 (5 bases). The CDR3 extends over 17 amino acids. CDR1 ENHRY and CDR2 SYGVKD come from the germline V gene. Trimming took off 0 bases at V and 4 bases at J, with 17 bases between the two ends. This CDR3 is CAISESRVSGGADTQYF. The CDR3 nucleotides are TGTGCCATCAGTGAGTCGCGGGTCTCAGGTGGCGCAGATACGCAGTATTTT.

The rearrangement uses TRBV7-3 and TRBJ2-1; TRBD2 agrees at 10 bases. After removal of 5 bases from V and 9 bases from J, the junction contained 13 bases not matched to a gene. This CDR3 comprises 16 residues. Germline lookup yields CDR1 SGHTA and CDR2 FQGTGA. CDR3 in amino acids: CASSPTSGARGGEQFF. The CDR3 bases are TGTGCCAGCAGCCCCACTAGCGGGGCCCGAGGAGGTGAGCAGTTCTTC.

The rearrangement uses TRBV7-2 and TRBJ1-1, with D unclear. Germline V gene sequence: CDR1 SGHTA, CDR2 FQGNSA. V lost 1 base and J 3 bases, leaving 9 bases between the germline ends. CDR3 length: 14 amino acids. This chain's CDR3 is CASSLVREYTEAFF. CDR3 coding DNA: TGTGCCAGCAGCTTAGTACGGGAATACACTGAAGCTTTCTTT.

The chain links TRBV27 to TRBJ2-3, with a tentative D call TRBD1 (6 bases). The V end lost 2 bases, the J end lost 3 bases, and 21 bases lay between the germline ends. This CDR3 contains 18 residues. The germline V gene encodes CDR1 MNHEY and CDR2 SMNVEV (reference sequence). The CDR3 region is CASSLKRSWAGVTDTQYF. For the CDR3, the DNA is TGTGCCAGCAGTTTAAAGAGATCTTGGGCAGGGGTAACAGATACGCAGTATTTT.

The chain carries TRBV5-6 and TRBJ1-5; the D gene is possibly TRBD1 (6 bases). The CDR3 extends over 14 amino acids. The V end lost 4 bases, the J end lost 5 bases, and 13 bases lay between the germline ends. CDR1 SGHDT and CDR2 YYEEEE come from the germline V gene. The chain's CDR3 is CASSPYPGDQPQHF. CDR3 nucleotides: TGTGCCAGCAGCCCATACCCAGGGGATCAGCCCCAGCATTTT.

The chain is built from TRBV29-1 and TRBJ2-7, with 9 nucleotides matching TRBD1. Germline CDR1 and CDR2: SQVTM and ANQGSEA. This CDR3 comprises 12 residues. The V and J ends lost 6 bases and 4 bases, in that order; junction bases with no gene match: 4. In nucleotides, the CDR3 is TGCAGCGTCCTAGGACAGGGGTACGAGCAGTACTTC. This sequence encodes CSVLGQGYEQYF.

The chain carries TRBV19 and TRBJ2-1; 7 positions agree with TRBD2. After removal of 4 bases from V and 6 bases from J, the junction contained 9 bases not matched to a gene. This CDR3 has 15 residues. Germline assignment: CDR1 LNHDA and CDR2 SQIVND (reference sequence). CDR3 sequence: CASSTMRLAGNEQFF. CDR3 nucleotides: TGTGCCAGTAGTACAATGAGACTAGCAGGCAATGAGCAGTTCTTC.

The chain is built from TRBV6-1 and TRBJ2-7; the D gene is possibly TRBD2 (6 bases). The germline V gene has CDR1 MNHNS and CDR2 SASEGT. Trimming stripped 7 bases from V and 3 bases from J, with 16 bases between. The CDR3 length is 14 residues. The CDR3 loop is CASNSRDSYYEQYV. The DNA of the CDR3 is TGTGCCAGCAATAGCCGGGACTCCTACTACGAGCAGTACGTC.

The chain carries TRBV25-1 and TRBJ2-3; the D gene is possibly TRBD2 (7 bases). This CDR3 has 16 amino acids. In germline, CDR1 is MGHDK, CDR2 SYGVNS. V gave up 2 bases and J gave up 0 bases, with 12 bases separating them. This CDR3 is CASSEGGAPSTDTQYF. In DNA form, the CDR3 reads TGTGCCAGCAGTGAAGGGGGGGCCCCTAGCACAGATACGCAGTATTTT.

This CDR3 reads CASSRGLAGPSYNEQFF. CDR3 bases: TGCGCCAGCAGCCGAGGACTAGCGGGGCCTTCCTACAATGAGCAGTTCTTC. The chain employs TRBV4-1 and TRBJ2-1; 12 positions match TRBD2. The V gene end was trimmed by 4 bases and the J gene end by 1 base; junction bases not matched to a gene: 5. CDR1 MGHRA and CDR2 YSYEKL come from the germline V gene. This CDR3 spans 17 amino acids.

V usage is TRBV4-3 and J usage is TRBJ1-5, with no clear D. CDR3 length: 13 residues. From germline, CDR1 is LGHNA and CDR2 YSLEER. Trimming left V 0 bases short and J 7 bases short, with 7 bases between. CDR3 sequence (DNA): TGCGCCAGCAGCCAAGATCTCAGGCAGCCCCAGCATTTT. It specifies CASSQDLRQPQHF.

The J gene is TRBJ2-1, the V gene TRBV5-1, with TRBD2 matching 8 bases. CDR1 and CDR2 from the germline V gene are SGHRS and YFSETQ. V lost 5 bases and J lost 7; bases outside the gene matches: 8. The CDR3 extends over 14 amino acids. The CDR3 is CASSYRSGSNEQFF. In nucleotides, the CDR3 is TGCGCCAGCAGTTACAGGAGCGGGAGTAATGAGCAGTTCTTC.

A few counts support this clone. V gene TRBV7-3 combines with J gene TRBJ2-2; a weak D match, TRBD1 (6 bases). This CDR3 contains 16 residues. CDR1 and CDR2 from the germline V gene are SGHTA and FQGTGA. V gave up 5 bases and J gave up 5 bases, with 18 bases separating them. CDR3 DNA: TGTGCCAGCAGCCGGGTCCGGGGACAAACTACCGGGGAGCTGTTTTTT. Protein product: CASSRVRGQTTGELFF. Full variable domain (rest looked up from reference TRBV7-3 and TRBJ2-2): GAGVSQTPSNKVTEKGKYVELRCDPISGHTALYWYRQSLGQGPEFLIYFQGTGAADDSGLPNDRFFAVRPEGSVSTLKIQRTERGDSAVYLCASSRVRGQTTGELFFGEGSRLTVL.

The CDR3: CSAGQTGELFF. The CDR3 DNA reads as TGCAGCGCAGGACAGACCGGGGAGCTGTTTTTT. The chain uses TRBV29-1 and TRBJ2-2; tentative D call: TRBD1 (6 bases). CDR1 SQVTM and CDR2 ANQGSEA come from the germline V gene. V gave up 7 bases and J gave up 5 bases, with 8 bases separating them. This CDR3 spans 11 amino acids.

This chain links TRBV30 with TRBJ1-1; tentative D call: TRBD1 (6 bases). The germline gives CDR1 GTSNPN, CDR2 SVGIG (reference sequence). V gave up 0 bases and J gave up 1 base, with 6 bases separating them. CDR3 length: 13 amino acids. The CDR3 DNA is TGTGCCTGGAGTGTAGGGGGGAACACTGAAGCTTTCTTT. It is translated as CAWSVGGNTEAFF.

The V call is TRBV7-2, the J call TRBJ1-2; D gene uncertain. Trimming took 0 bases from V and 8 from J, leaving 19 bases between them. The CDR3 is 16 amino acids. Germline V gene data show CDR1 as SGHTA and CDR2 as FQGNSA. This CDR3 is CASSLATQRTVGGYTF. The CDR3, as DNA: TGTGCCAGCAGCTTAGCCACCCAGCGGACCGTAGGCGGCTACACCTTC.

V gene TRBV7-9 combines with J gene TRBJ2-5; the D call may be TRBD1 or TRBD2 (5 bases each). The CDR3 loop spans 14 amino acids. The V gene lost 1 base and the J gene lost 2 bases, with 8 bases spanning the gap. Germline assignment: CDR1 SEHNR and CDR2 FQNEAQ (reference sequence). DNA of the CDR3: TGTGCCAGCAGCTTAGGAGGGGTTCAAGAGACCCAGTACTTC. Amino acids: CASSLGGVQETQYF.

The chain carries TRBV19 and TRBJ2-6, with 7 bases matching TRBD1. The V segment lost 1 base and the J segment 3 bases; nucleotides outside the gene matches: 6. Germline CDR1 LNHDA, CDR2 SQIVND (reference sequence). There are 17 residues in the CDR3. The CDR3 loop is CASSIARGGSGANVLTF. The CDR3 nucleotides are TGTGCCAGTAGTATAGCGAGAGGGGGCAGTGGGGCCAACGTCCTGACTTTC.

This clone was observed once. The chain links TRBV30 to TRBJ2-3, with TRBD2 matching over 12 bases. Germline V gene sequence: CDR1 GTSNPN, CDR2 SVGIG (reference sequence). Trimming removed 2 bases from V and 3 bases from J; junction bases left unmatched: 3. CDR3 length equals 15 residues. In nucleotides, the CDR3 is TGTGCCTGGAGTTTAACTAGCGGGAGGACAGATACGCAGTATTTT. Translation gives CAWSLTSGRTDTQYF. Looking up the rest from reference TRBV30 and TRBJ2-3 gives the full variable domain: SQTIHQWPATLVQPVGSPLSLECTVEGTSNPNLYWYRQAAGRGLQLLFYSVGIGQISSEVPQNLSASRPQDRQFILSSKKLLLSDSGFYLCAWSLTSGRTDTQYFGPGTRLTVL.

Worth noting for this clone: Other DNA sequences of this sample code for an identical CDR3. CDR3 region: CAFETGQGVEKQYV. The CDR3 DNA follows: TGTGCCTTTGAAACGGGACAGGGGGTTGAGAAGCAGTACGTC. This chain links TRBV30 with TRBJ2-7; TRBD1 matches 11 bases. The CDR3 extends over 14 amino acids. Germline assignment: CDR1 GTSNPN and CDR2 SVGIG (reference sequence). The ends lost 7 bases at V and 8 bases at J; junction bases unmatched: 13.

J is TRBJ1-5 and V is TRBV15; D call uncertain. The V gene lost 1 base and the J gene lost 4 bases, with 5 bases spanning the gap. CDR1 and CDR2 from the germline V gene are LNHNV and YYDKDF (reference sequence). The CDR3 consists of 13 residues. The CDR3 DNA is TGTGCCACCAGCAGAGTAGAGAATCAGCCCCAGCATTTT. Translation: CATSRVENQPQHF.

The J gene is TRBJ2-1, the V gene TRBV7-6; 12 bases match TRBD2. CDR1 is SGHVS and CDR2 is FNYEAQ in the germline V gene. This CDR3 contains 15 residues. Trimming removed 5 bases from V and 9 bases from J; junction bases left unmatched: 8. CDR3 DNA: TGTGCCAGCAGCCACGGGACTAGCGGGTCGGGTGAGCAGTTCTTC. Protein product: CASSHGTSGSGEQFF.

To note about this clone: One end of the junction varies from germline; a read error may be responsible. For the CDR3, the DNA is TGTGCCAGCAGCGTAGGGGTTGGACTTTACAATGGGCAGTTCTTC. Translation: CASSVGVGLYNGQFF. This chain uses TRBV9 with TRBJ2-1; a possible D gene is TRBD2 (5 bases). Germline V lookup: CDR1 SGDLS, CDR2 YYNGEE. This CDR3 is 15 amino acids long.